Shown below are 6 T cell receptor beta chains from a single sample sequenced in a study of memory CD4+ T cells and cytomegalovirus serostatus. Clones were sequenced by immunoSEQ multiplex PCR, and TCRdb holds only the in-frame ones, with some missing. The data hold around 50,000 clones, with roughly 78% observed a single time. The sort gate was single viable CD3+CD4+CD8-CD45RO+ cells for memory CD4+ T cells. Sequencing was carried out using memory CD4+ T cells from blood. The receptors were sampled from an adult in good health and CMV-seronegative.

This clone was recorded once. The chain has TRBV5-6 and TRBJ2-2, with 10 positions matching TRBD1. From germline, CDR1 is SGHDT and CDR2 YYEEEE. Trimming took 4 bases from V and 3 from J; bases not matched to a gene: 12. The CDR3 is 18 amino acids. The CDR3 DNA sequence: TGTGCCAGCAGCCCTACCGGGACAGGGGTTGGGTACACCGGGGAGCTGTTTTTT. It encodes CASSPTGTGVGYTGELFF.

V usage is TRBV14 and J usage is TRBJ1-4; 7 nucleotides agree with TRBD1. Germline V gene lookup returns CDR1 SGHDN and CDR2 FVKESK. This CDR3 has 16 residues. After removal of 6 bases from V and 10 bases from J, the junction contained 17 bases not matched to a gene. DNA of the CDR3: TGTGCCAGCAGGAGTTCTGAACAGGGGTTCTACGGAAAACTGTTTTTT. It codes for CASRSSEQGFYGKLFF.

The CDR3 DNA sequence: TGCGCCAGCAGCCCGGAACAGAACTACGAGCAGTACTTC. It is translated as CASSPEQNYEQYF. The rearrangement uses TRBV5-1 and TRBJ2-7; D is unresolved. The CDR3 sequence is 13 residues long. Trimming took 4 bases from V and 3 from J, leaving 11 bases between them. Germline loops: CDR1 SGHRS, CDR2 YFSETQ.

CDR3 DNA: TGTGCCAGCAGCTTAGCCTCAACTAATGAAAAACTGTTTTTT. Translation gives CASSLASTNEKLFF. The gene calls are TRBV7-9 and TRBJ1-4; D remains unclear. Trimming removed 0 bases from V and 0 bases from J, with 2 bases in between. The CDR3 extends over 14 amino acids. CDR1 and CDR2 from the germline V gene are SEHNR and FQNEAQ (reference sequence).

The chain couples TRBV9 to TRBJ2-1; 7 bases are shared with TRBD2. Looked up from germline, CDR1 is SGDLS and CDR2 is YYNGEE. This CDR3 region has 16 residues. V shed 1 base and J 7 bases; nucleotides not matched to a gene: 11. In DNA form, the CDR3 reads TGTGCCAGCAGCGTAAATGGCGGGAGTTTTAAGAATGAGCAGTTCTTC. The encoded protein is CASSVNGGSFKNEQFF.

The CDR3 is CASSHLTSPNYEQYF. In nucleotides, the CDR3 is TGTGCCAGCAGCCATTTGACTAGCCCCAACTACGAGCAGTACTTC. V and J are TRBV14 and TRBJ2-7, with 7 bases identical to TRBD2. The germline V gene encodes CDR1 SGHDN and CDR2 FVKESK. J gave up 3 bases and V 3 bases, and 8 bases lay outside the gene matches. The CDR3 runs 15 residues. Full variable domain (remainder filled in from reference TRBV14 and TRBJ2-7): EAGVTQFPSHSVIEKGQTVTLRCDPISGHDNLYWYRRVMGKEIKFLLHFVKESKQDESGMPNNRFLAERTGGTYSTLKVQPAELEDSGVYFCASSHLTSPNYEQYFGPGTRLTVT.